This T cell receptor (beta chain) was recorded in a study of OX40 agonist ivuxolimab in advanced cancers. The length of the CDR3 is 14 residues. The V end lost 6 bases, the J end lost 2 bases, and 11 bases lay between the germline ends. Germline values: CDR1 MNHEY, CDR2 SVGAGI. General observations from the study: CD8+ T cells averaged more expanded clones than CD4+.

Measured with immunoSEQ multiplex PCR; TCRdb has only the in-frame clones, and not every one. The data hold 50,000 to 55,000 clones, with 87% observed a single time. Comment on this clone: As yet, its antigen is unknown.

This chain connects TRBV6-5 to TRBJ2-1; D may be TRBD1 or TRBD2 (7 bases each). The sequences come from CD4+ or CD8+ T cells sorted from blood, collected in a trial of the OX40 agonist ivuxolimab. This receptor was obtained from an adult with an advanced solid tumor such as melanoma, head and neck, liver or kidney cancer. DNA of the CDR3: TGTGCCAGCAGGAGCGGGACAGCCTACAATGAGCAGTTCTTC. Translation: CASRSGTAYNEQFF.